This T cell receptor (beta chain) emerged from a study of graft-versus-host responses after intestinal transplantation (dated by TCRdb to about 2021). For context, the study as a whole: Multivisceral, liver-intestinal, or isolated intestinal transplants were received by the recipients. All recipients received anti-thymocyte globulin induction followed by maintenance tacrolimus and steroids for 3 to 4 years. After intestinal transplantation, graft-versus-host and host-versus-graft alloreactive T cell clones were followed in the graft, circulation and bone marrow using bulk TCR-beta CDR3 sequencing. Alloreactive clones were identified by sequencing pre-transplant mixed lymphocyte reaction products and comparing these products with unstimulated pre-transplant donor and recipient T cells. The cohort enrolled under 30 intestinal transplant recipients, one of whom was a retransplant, and a few patients without pretransplant specimens were excluded. Donor T cell macrochimerism was defined as a peak of at least 4% donor T cells among recipient peripheral blood mononuclear cells. Rather than going through the commercial service, samples from a few later patients were sequenced in-house on an Illumina MiSeq and processed with MiXCR. What the work shows at the level of the full study, not this receptor alone: The conclusions were limited by the relatively low number and heterogeneity of the intestinal transplant patients. GvH clones were detected in recipient bone marrow, and some appeared earlier in ileal mucosa or blood, consistent with an intestinal mucosal origin. In the allografts of patients with donor T cell macrochimerism, GvH to HvG T cell clonal ratios were high. Early after transplant, peak levels of circulating GvH clones were found to be associated with declines in HvG clones.

Comment on this clone: Its antigen is still unknown. The sample holds no much larger clone one base away, and base qualities are not on file.

Including cysteine and phenylalanine, the CDR3 has 14 amino acids. The kept DNA is CDR3 alone, 42 bases in frame from the first base. The germline V gene provides CDR1 SGHTA and CDR2 FQGNSA. At the junction V is shortened by 6 bases and J by 5 bases, with 16 bases in between. According to the study, the label for this sample's time point signals: cells obtained before transplantation from donor or recipient. CD3+CD4+ and CD3+CD8+ populations were FACS-sorted from unstimulated pre-transplant donor and recipient cells taken from spleen or lymph nodes. Library construction relied on the immunoSEQ multiplex PCR assay. For most patients, genomic DNA was isolated with the Qiagen DNeasy Blood and Tissue Kit and sent frozen to Adaptive Biotechnologies for TCR sequencing. High-throughput TCR-beta CDR3 sequencing of genomic DNA from most patients was performed by Adaptive Biotechnologies. On the authors' methods: TCR sequencing data for 18 patients were retrieved from Adaptive's ImmunoSEQ software; three other patients were processed with MiXCR and VDJtools. To correct CD4 versus CD8 sorting errors, sequences present in both subsets at a frequency ratio below 5:1 were removed. Because the origin of CDR3 nucleotide sequences shared between donor and recipient could not be assigned, those sequences were removed. At least 2-fold expansion over unstimulated cells and a minimum CFSE-low frequency of 0.002% (template counts) or 0.001% (read counts) were required for clones to be classified as alloreactive. A clone was considered mappable if detected in the sequenced pre-transplant spleen, lymph node, or MLR CFSE-low populations of the donor or recipient. The cumulative frequency of alloreactive clones was calculated as a percentage of all sequences, weighted by copy number. The immuneACCESS repertoire file appears here via TCRdb, limited to in-frame rearrangements. These files lack a portion of the clones; in checked studies, under half of the deficit traces to unresolved V genes, and the cause of the others is not known. From that table come the V and J calls and clone size; the DNA was used to work out D and trimming. In this sample the table shows approximately 70,000 clones, 84% of which occur a single time. 0.35% to 0.5% of the sample rests with the top ten.

Sequencing used unstimulated CD4+ T cells sorted from spleen or lymph node cells, obtained before transplant. The rearrangement combines TRBV7-2 with TRBJ1-2, with a weak D call of TRBD1 (6 bases match). The sequence was collected from a human donor who was the organ donor for an intestinal transplant. DNA sequence: TGTGCCAGCAGTCGGACAGTATTTGGTTATGGCTACACCTTC. This sequence encodes CASSRTVFGYGYTF.